This T cell receptor beta chain stems from a study of CDR3 diversity in severe acne. TCRdb independently ran MiXCR on the PCR reads; one entry per CDR3 protein. This table holds 100,000 or so distinct CDR3 sequences, roughly 51% found once. This clonotype is medium-sized by share. CDR3 length equals 15 residues. With 1 base removed from V and 4 bases from J, the gap between germline ends came to 14 bases. Germline CDR1 reads LGHNA; CDR2 reads YSLEER. The chain uses TRBV4-3 and TRBJ2-7; D is tentatively TRBD1 or TRBD2 (5 bases each). Input material: blood. The sequence was obtained from a male donor with acne. CDR3 nucleotides: TGCGCCAGCAGCCAAGCTCTTTCCGAGGGGTACGAGCAGTACTTC. Translation gives CASSQALSEGYEQYF.